This TCR beta chain was observed in a study of cytomegalovirus exposure and HLA in healthy donors. Study information: Later, an analysis reported that the 110 or so validation repertoires had used the same platform as the approximately 670 first-cohort repertoires.

Study-wide results and limits: Cytomegalovirus association was assigned to about 180 TCR beta chains.

About this clone: The antigen is undetermined.

Trimming removed 5 bases from V and 11 bases from J, with 12 bases in between. Germline loops: CDR1 MNHEY, CDR2 SVGAGI. The CDR3 runs 12 residues. Clones were sequenced by immunoSEQ multiplex PCR, and TCRdb holds only the in-frame ones, with some missing. The sample has around 220,000 clones, approximately 80% seen once. The TCR was taken from a woman aged 30 to 39 in good health and CMV-seropositive. This rearrangement joins TRBV6-5 to TRBJ2-2; D gene uncertain. The sample consisted of PBMCs. CDR3 in amino acids: CASSGNTLELFF. As DNA, the CDR3 is TGTGCCAGCAGTGGTAACACCTTAGAGCTGTTTTTT.